This TCR beta chain stems from a study of CD8 T cells in ankylosing spondylitis. This clonotype was seen many times. The antigen remains undetermined. Study outcomes and limitations: Clones linked to disease, bearing a CD8+ phenotype, were relatively rare in peripheral blood. Reports say disease-linked clones showed up significantly more in matched ankylosing spondylitis synovial fluid. Seven to nine highly homologous variants made up a TCR beta motif that seemed to typify ankylosing spondylitis blood.

The CDR3 has 19 residues. Trimming cost V 1 base and J 0 bases; bases outside gene matches: 12. The germline CDR1 and CDR2 sequences are DFQATT and SNEGSKA (reference sequence). Molecular-barcoded quantitative 5'-RACE produced these TCR beta libraries. A single record per CDR3 protein comes from TCRdb applying MiXCR to the 5' RACE reads. The sample contains around 130,000 distinct CDR3 sequences, around 7% of which appear only once. Sequencing was performed on blood, either unsorted or a sorted T cell fraction (not recorded which). This sequence originates from a male donor with ankylosing spondylitis or in good health (not recorded which). The genes are TRBV20-1 and TRBJ2-1, with 10 positions matching TRBD2. The CDR3 protein is CSARATPGLAGDSYNEQFF. The DNA for the CDR3 is TGCAGTGCTAGAGCCACCCCCGGGCTAGCGGGAGACTCCTACAATGAGCAGTTCTTC.